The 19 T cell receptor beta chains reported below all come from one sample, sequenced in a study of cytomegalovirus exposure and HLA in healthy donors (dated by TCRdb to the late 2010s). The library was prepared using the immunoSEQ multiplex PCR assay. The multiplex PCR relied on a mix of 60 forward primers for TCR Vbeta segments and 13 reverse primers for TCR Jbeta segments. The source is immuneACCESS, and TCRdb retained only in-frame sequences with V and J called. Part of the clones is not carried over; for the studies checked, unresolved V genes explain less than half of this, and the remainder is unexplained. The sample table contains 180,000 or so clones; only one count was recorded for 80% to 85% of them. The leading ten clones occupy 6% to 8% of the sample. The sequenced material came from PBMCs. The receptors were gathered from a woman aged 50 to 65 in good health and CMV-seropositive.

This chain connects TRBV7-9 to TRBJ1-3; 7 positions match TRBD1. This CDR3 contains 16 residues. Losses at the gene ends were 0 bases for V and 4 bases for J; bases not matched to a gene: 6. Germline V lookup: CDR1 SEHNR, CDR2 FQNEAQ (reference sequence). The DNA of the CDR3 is TGTGCCAGCAGCTTAGCCTACAGGGGTAGGGGAAACACCATATATTTT. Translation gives CASSLAYRGRGNTIYF. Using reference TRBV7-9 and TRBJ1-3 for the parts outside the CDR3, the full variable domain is DTGVSQNPRHKITKRGQNVTFRCDPISEHNRLYWYRQTLGQGPEFLTYFQNEAQLEKSRLLSDRFSAERPKGSFSTLEIQRTEQGDSAMYLCASSLAYRGRGNTIYFGEGSWLTVV.

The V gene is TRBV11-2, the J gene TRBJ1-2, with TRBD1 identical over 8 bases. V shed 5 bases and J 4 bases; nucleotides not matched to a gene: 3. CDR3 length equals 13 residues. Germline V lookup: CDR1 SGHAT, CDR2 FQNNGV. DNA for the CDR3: TGTGCCAGCAGCCGACAGGGGAGCTATGGCTACACCTTC. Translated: CASSRQGSYGYTF.

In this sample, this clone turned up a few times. CDR3 loop: CASSLGGSEKTDTQYF. CDR3 sequence (DNA): TGTGCCAGCAGCTTAGGAGGGAGTGAGAAGACAGATACGCAGTATTTT. The chain uses TRBV7-9 and TRBJ2-3, with TRBD2 as a possible D gene (5 bases). Deletions cut 1 base from V and 3 bases from J, with 14 bases between. This CDR3 region has 16 residues. Germline CDR1 SEHNR, CDR2 FQNEAQ (reference sequence). Full variable domain (rest looked up from reference TRBV7-9 and TRBJ2-3): DTGVSQNPRHKITKRGQNVTFRCDPISEHNRLYWYRQTLGQGPEFLTYFQNEAQLEKSRLLSDRFSAERPKGSFSTLEIQRTEQGDSAMYLCASSLGGSEKTDTQYFGPGTRLTVL.

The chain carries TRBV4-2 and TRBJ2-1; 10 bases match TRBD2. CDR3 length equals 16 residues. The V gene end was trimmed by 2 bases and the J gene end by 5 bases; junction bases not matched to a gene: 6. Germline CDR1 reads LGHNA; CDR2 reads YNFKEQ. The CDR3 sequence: CASSQSPTSGHNEQFF. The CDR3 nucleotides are TGTGCCAGCAGCCAATCGCCGACTAGCGGGCACAATGAGCAGTTCTTC.

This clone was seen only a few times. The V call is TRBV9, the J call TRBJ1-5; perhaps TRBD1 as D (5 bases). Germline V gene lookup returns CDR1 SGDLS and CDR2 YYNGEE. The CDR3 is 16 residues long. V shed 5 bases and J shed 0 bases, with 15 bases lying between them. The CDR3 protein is CASRVTRVFSNQPQHF. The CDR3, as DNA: TGTGCCAGCAGGGTCACCAGGGTGTTTAGCAATCAGCCCCAGCATTTT.

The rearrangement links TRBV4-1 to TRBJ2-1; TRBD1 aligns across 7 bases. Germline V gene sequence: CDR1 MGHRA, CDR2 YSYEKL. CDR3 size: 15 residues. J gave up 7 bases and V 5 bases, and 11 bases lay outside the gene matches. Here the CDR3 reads CASSYRDSVLNEQFF. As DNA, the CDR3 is TGCGCCAGCAGCTACCGGGACAGTGTCTTAAATGAGCAGTTCTTC.

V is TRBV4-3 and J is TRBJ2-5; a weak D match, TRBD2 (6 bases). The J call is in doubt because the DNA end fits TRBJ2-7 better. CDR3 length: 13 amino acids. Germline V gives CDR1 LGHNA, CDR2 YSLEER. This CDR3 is CASSQVGGDEQYF. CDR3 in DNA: TGCGCCAGCAGCCAAGTAGGCGGGGACGAGCAGTACTTC.

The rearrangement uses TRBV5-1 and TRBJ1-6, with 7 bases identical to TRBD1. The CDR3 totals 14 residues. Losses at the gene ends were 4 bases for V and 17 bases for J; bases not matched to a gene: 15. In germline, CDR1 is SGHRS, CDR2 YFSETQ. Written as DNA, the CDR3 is TGCGCCAGCAGCCCCCGGCCACAGGGGTTACGTATCCACTTT. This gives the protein CASSPRPQGLRIHF.

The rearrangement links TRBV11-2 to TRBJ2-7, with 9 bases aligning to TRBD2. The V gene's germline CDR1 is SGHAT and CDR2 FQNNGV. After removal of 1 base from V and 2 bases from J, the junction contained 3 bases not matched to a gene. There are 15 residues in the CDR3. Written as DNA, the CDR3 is TGTGCCAGCAGCTTAGCCCTAGCGGGGACCTACGAGCAGTACTTC. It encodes CASSLALAGTYEQYF.

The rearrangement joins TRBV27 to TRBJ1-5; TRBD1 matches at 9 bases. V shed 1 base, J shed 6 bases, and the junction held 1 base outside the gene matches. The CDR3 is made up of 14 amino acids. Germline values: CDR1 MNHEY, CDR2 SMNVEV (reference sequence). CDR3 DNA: TGTGCCAGCAGTTTATTGGACAGGGGTCAGCCCCAGCATTTT. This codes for CASSLLDRGQPQHF.

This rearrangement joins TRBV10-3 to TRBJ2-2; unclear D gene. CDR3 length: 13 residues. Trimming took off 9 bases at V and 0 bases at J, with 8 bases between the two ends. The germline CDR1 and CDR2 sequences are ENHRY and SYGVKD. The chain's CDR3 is CAMRGANTGELFF. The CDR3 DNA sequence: TGTGCCATGCGAGGAGCGAACACCGGGGAGCTGTTTTTT.

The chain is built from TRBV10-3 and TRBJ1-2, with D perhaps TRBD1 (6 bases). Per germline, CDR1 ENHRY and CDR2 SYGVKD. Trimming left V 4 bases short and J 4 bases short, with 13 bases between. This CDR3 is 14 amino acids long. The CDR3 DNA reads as TGTGCCATCAGTGCGGACAGAAAGGTCTATGGCTACACCTTC. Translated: CAISADRKVYGYTF.

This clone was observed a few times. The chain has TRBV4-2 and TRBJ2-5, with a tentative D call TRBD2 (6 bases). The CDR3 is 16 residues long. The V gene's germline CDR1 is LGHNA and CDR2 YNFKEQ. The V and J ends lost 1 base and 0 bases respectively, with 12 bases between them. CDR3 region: CASSQGDSGHQETQYF. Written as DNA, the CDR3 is TGTGCCAGCAGCCAAGGGGATAGCGGCCACCAAGAGACCCAGTACTTC.

As DNA, the CDR3 is TGTGCCAGCAGTTCGCCGGGATTAGAGGTCTATGGCTACACCTTC. Amino acid sequence: CASSSPGLEVYGYTF. The chain is built from TRBV5-8 and TRBJ1-2; D uncertain. V was trimmed by 5 bases and J by 4 bases, leaving 18 bases between them. CDR3 length: 15 residues. Germline values: CDR1 SGHTS, CDR2 YDEGEE. Full variable domain (rest looked up from reference TRBV5-8 and TRBJ1-2): EAGVTQSPTHLIKTRGQQATLRCSPISGHTSVYWYQQALGLGLQFLLWYDEGEERNRGNFPPRFSGRQFPNYSSELNVNALELEDSALYLCASSSPGLEVYGYTFGSGTRLTVV.

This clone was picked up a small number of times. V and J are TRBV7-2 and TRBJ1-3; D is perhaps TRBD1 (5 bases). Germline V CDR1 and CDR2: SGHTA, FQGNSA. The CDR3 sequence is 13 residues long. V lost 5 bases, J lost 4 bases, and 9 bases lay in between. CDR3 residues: CASSDSYGNTIYF. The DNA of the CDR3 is TGTGCCAGCAGCGACAGTTACGGAAACACCATATATTTT.

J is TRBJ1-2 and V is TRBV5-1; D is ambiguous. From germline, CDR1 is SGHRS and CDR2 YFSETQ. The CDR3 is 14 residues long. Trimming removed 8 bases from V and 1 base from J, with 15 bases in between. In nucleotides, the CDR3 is TGCGCCAGTACCAGGCAGCCCGATAACTATGGCTACACCTTC. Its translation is CASTRQPDNYGYTF.

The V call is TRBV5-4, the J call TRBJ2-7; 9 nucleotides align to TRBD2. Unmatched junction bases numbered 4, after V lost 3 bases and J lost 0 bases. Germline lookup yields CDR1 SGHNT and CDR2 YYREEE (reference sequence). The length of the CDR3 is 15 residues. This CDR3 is CASSSRAGGSYEQYF. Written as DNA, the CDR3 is TGTGCCAGCAGCTCGCGAGCGGGGGGCTCCTACGAGCAGTACTTC.

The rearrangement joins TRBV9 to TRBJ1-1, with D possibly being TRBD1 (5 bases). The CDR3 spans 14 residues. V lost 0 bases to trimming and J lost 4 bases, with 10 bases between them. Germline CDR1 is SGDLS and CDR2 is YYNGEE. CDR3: CASSVGGVATEAFF. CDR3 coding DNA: TGTGCCAGCAGCGTAGGGGGGGTCGCCACTGAAGCTTTCTTT.

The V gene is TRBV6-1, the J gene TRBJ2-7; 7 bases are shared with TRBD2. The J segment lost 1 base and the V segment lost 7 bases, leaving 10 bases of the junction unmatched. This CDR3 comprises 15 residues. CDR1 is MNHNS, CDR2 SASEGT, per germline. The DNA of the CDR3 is TGTGCCAGCACCCGGGAGGTTTTCGTTTCCTACGAGCAGTACTTC. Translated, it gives CASTREVFVSYEQYF.